This TCR beta chain emerged from a study of blood T cell repertoires in COVID-19. V dropped 1 base and J dropped 4 bases, with 7 bases sitting between them. This CDR3 region has 13 residues. Profiling relied on immunoSEQ multiplex PCR, and the TCRdb table lists in-frame clones only, not all of them. The profile shows about 110,000 clones, roughly 80% of them singletons. The clonotype was recovered from a woman aged 40 to 49 with acute or convalescent COVID-19. The sequenced material came from peripheral blood. V is TRBV12-3 or TRBV12-4 and J is TRBJ1-2, with no clear D. For the CDR3, the DNA is TGTGCCAGCAGTTTAGGGGCGACCTATGGCTACACCTTC. Protein product: CASSLGATYGYTF.